Listed below are T cell receptor beta chains from one sample, sequenced in a study of T cell responses to AZD1222 COVID-19 vaccine. The assay was immunoSEQ multiplex PCR, and TCRdb's table has in-frame clones only and misses some. The sample lists roughly 150,000 clones; under 95% were seen once. Specimen: peripheral blood, collected on day 0 of AZD1222 vaccination. The receptors originated from an adult in good health. Both conserved end residues are part of each CDR3. Fields, in order: J gene, V gene, CDR3 protein.

j_call: TRBJ2-1; v_call: TRBV3-1/TRBV3-2; cdr3_aa: CASSQGWDRGNYNEQFF
j_call: TRBJ2-1; v_call: TRBV3-1/TRBV3-2; cdr3_aa: CASSSTGTGSYNEQFF
j_call: TRBJ1-2; v_call: TRBV7-6; cdr3_aa: CASSLGRQGSPNYGYTF
j_call: TRBJ1-1; v_call: TRBV30; cdr3_aa: CAWSRAGNTEAFF
j_call: TRBJ1-2; v_call: TRBV5-1; cdr3_aa: CASSRGGTAYGYTF
j_call: TRBJ1-4; v_call: TRBV29-1; cdr3_aa: CPYPQGGEKLFF
j_call: TRBJ2-7; v_call: TRBV20-1; cdr3_aa: CSAPEAYEQYF
j_call: TRBJ1-4; v_call: TRBV7-2; cdr3_aa: CASSLDRSNEKLFF
j_call: TRBJ1-2; v_call: TRBV12-5; cdr3_aa: CASGFSGQSNYGYTF
j_call: TRBJ1-5; v_call: TRBV7-8; cdr3_aa: CASSLEMAGHSNQPQHF
j_call: TRBJ2-7; v_call: TRBV28; cdr3_aa: CASNPTESYEQYF
j_call: TRBJ1-1; v_call: TRBV18; cdr3_aa: CASSPGRNTEAFF
j_call: TRBJ2-4; v_call: TRBV6-5; cdr3_aa: CASSTGGGGYIQYF
j_call: TRBJ2-7; v_call: TRBV2; cdr3_aa: CASRPGRGTGSYEQYF
j_call: TRBJ1-4; v_call: TRBV19; cdr3_aa: CASSMQGLGYEKLFF
j_call: TRBJ2-3; v_call: TRBV15; cdr3_aa: CATSSRTGTDTQYF
j_call: TRBJ2-1; v_call: TRBV28; cdr3_aa: CASSVYNEQFF
j_call: TRBJ1-2; v_call: TRBV10-3; cdr3_aa: CAIMVQGVYGYTF
j_call: TRBJ1-2; v_call: TRBV30; cdr3_aa: CAWSVRFSGEGYTF
j_call: TRBJ2-7; v_call: TRBV28; cdr3_aa: CASSWQSRGQYEQYF
j_call: TRBJ2-1; v_call: TRBV27; cdr3_aa: CASRGAPIYNEQFF
j_call: TRBJ1-4; v_call: TRBV30; cdr3_aa: CAGTGTGGEKLFF
j_call: TRBJ1-3; v_call: TRBV28; cdr3_aa: CASRGQGANTGNTIYF